This T cell receptor (beta chain) was obtained from a study of OX40 agonist ivuxolimab in advanced cancers. As for the study more broadly: Ivuxolimab, which targeted the costimulatory receptor OX40 (CD134), was an agonistic, fully human IgG2 monoclonal antibody. The point of sequencing TCRbeta in the periphery was to test whether ivuxolimab changed TCR sequence diversity and drove clonal T-cell expansion. The dose-escalation cohort was about 83% male with a mean age of about 54 years, ranging from roughly 23 to 80. Partial responses were achieved by three dose-escalation patients, of whom one had hepatocellular carcinoma and two had cutaneous melanoma. Among the 50 to 55 dose-escalation patients, about 20 had hepatocellular carcinoma, approximately 15 melanoma, 9 renal cell carcinoma and 9 head and neck cancer. The monotherapy dose-escalation portion (N ≈ 55 patients) of the phase I ivuxolimab trial is reported in the paper. Intravenous ivuxolimab was administered to patients every 2 weeks at six dose levels: 0.01, 0.1, 0.3, 1.5, 3 and 10 mg/kg. Prior anti-PD-1, anti-PD-L1 or anti-CTLA-4 therapy was permitted, and checkpoint inhibitors had been received by 40% to 50% of dose-escalation patients. Results the study describes overall, beyond this receptor: In partial responders in the 0.1-3.0 mg/kg groups, normalized peripheral clonal expansion was found to be among the lowest, especially among CD8+ T cells. After ivuxolimab, more expanded clones were found on average in CD8+ T cells than in CD4+ T cells. Low levels of normalized T-cell clonal expansion were also seen in some nonresponding patients. Antigen specificity was not determined for the clonally expanded peripheral T cells. At doses from 0.1 to 3.0 mg/kg, clonal expansion was seen in both CD4+ and CD8+ blood T cells between baseline and week 6.

Comments on this clone: Its antigen is still unknown. Base qualities are not provided; no much larger clone lies one nucleotide away.

To sequence the TCRbeta CDR3 region, genomic DNA was isolated from the sorted cells. The immunoSEQ Assay was used for sequencing of TCRbeta CDR3 regions. What TCRdb holds here is the immuneACCESS table cut down to in-frame rearrangements. Part of the clones is not present; checked against another copy, under half of the missing clones reflect an unresolved V gene, and the others are unexplained. In all, the sample holds about 28,000 clones, and around four fifths of those were seen once. The top ten hold 8.5% to 14% of the sample. The germline V gene gives CDR1 as MNHEY and CDR2 as SVGAGI. V and J lose 5 bases and 8 bases, and a span of 13 bases separates them. From the cysteine through the phenylalanine, the CDR3 covers 13 amino acids. The CDR3 DNA has 39 bases and is translated from base 1. The trial excluded patients who had a history of autoimmune disease or were on systemic immunosuppression. Peripheral blood for TCR sequencing was collected from all dose cohorts at baseline, on cycle 4 day 1, and on cycle 7 day 1. Samples came from an open-label, multicenter, first-in-human phase I dose-escalation trial of ivuxolimab. Adults with locally advanced or metastatic melanoma, renal cell carcinoma, hepatocellular carcinoma or head and neck squamous cell carcinoma were enrolled in the trial. CD4+ and CD8+ T cells were sorted separately from peripheral blood before TCR sequencing.

The receptor was derived from an adult with an advanced solid tumor such as melanoma, head and neck, liver or kidney cancer. Recombination joined TRBV6-5 with TRBJ2-1, with no reliable assignment of the D segment. The sequencing used CD4+ or CD8+ T cells sorted from blood, collected in a trial of the OX40 agonist ivuxolimab. CDR3 region: CASSLGWYDEQFF. The DNA is as follows: TGTGCCAGCAGTCTAGGTTGGTATGATGAGCAGTTCTTC.